These 15 T cell receptor beta chains originate from one sample sequenced in a study of blood T cell repertoires in COVID-19. TCRdb keeps only in-frame clones here, not all; method: immunoSEQ multiplex PCR. The table records 120,000 to 150,000 clones, 81% of them present only once. Sequencing was performed on peripheral blood. These receptor sequences come from a human donor with acute or convalescent COVID-19. The donor label of this sample is uncertain.

This clone turned up a few times. This chain's CDR3 is CASSPSGSGQPQHF. The CDR3 bases are TGTGCCAGCAGCCCCTCCGGATCAGGCCAGCCCCAGCATTTT. The gene calls are TRBV11-2 and TRBJ1-5, with D unresolved. The V gene lost 5 bases and the J gene lost 7 bases, with 15 bases spanning the gap. This CDR3 has 14 residues. Germline CDR1 is SGHAT and CDR2 is FQNNGV.

V and J are TRBV6-5 and TRBJ2-3; D unclear. V was clipped by 6 bases and J by 2 bases, with 9 bases between them. The CDR3 loop spans 13 amino acids. Germline V gene data show CDR1 as MNHEY and CDR2 as SVGAGI. The CDR3 coding sequence is TGTGCCAGCAGAGGCAGGCTCACAGATACGCAGTATTTT. Protein: CASRGRLTDTQYF.

This clone has only a few counts. The chain has TRBV19 and TRBJ1-3; D is possibly TRBD1 (6 bases). The CDR3 is 17 residues long. The germline V gene encodes CDR1 LNHDA and CDR2 SQIVND (reference sequence). The V end was cut by 0 bases, the J end by 2 bases, with 14 bases between. The CDR3 DNA reads as TGTGCCAGTAGTATAGAACTGGGGGCATCGGCTGGAAACACCATATATTTT. This sequence encodes CASSIELGASAGNTIYF.

The chain recombines TRBV10-3 with TRBJ1-1, with D perhaps matching TRBD1 (6 bases). The germline V gene has CDR1 ENHRY and CDR2 SYGVKD. This CDR3 has 17 residues. V dropped 2 bases and J dropped 2 bases, with 18 bases sitting between them. The CDR3 DNA follows: TGTGCCATCAGTGAGCCAAAGACAGGATGGGGAAACACTGAAGCTTTCTTT. It specifies CAISEPKTGWGNTEAFF.

Notes on this clone: Other nucleotide sequences from this sample produce the same CDR3. V gene TRBV3-1 (or the pseudogene TRBV3-2) combines with J gene TRBJ1-3; D is possibly TRBD1 (5 bases). This CDR3 has 15 residues. The germline V and J ends were trimmed by 0 bases and 4 bases, with 10 bases remaining between them. CDR1 is LGHDT and CDR2 is YNNKEL in the germline V gene (reference sequence). The CDR3 here is CASSQDRVSGNTIYF. The CDR3 DNA reads TGTGCCAGCAGCCAAGACAGGGTGTCCGGAAACACCATATATTTT.

This chain connects TRBV3-1 (or the pseudogene TRBV3-2) to TRBJ1-1, with D perhaps matching TRBD1 (6 bases). Germline V gives CDR1 LGHDT, CDR2 YNNKEL (reference sequence). Trimming removed 4 bases from V and 4 bases from J, with 10 bases in between. The CDR3 has 13 residues. CDR3 sequence: CASSLTGPTEAFF. For the CDR3, the DNA is TGTGCCAGCAGCCTTACAGGGCCCACTGAAGCTTTCTTT.

The chain joins TRBV3-1 (or the pseudogene TRBV3-2) to TRBJ1-6; D remains ambiguous. V lost 1 base, J lost 10 bases, and 11 bases lay in between. This CDR3 is 14 amino acids long. Germline V gives CDR1 LGHDT, CDR2 YNNKEL (reference sequence). CDR3 bases: TGTGCCAGCAGCCAAGTTATGGGCGCCTCACCCCTCCACTTT. Translating it yields CASSQVMGASPLHF.

The chain has TRBV5-4 and TRBJ2-7, with TRBD2 as a possible D gene (6 bases). The CDR3 loop spans 14 amino acids. V was shortened by 4 bases and J by 0 bases, with 11 bases between the two germline ends. Germline CDR1 reads SGHNT; CDR2 reads YYREEE (reference sequence). The DNA of the CDR3 is TGTGCCAGCAGCCGAGCGGGTAGCTCCTACGAGCAGTACTTC. Amino acids: CASSRAGSSYEQYF.

The J gene is TRBJ1-2, the V gene TRBV5-4; 9 bases align to TRBD1. The germline CDR1 and CDR2 sequences are SGHNT and YYREEE (reference sequence). This CDR3 has 14 amino acids. V shed 4 bases, J shed 2 bases, and the junction held 3 bases outside the gene matches. CDR3 sequence: CASSPGQGNYGYTF. For the CDR3, the DNA is TGTGCCAGCAGCCCGGGACAGGGAAACTATGGCTACACCTTC.

The chain is built from TRBV15 and TRBJ2-1; maybe TRBD2 (6 bases). CDR3 length: 16 amino acids. The V gene lost 1 base and the J gene lost 3 bases, with 13 bases spanning the gap. Germline CDR1 is LNHNV and CDR2 is YYDKDF (reference sequence). This CDR3 is CATSRVGTGVYNEQFF. As DNA, the CDR3 is TGTGCCACCAGCAGAGTAGGGACGGGGGTCTACAATGAGCAGTTCTTC.

The chain has TRBV24-1 and TRBJ1-1, with a tentative D call TRBD1 (5 bases). Trimming left V 9 bases short and J 5 bases short, with 15 bases between. The CDR3 covers 13 residues. Germline-derived CDR1 and CDR2 are KGHDR and SFDVKD. As DNA, the CDR3 is TGTGCCACCCGGTTGGGGGAGGGGACTGAAGCTTTCTTT. This codes for CATRLGEGTEAFF.

The chain joins TRBV2 to TRBJ1-6; maybe TRBD1 (5 bases). Trimming took 9 bases from V and 8 from J, leaving 8 bases between them. Germline V gives CDR1 SNHLY, CDR2 FYNNEI. The CDR3 sequence is 11 residues long. CDR3: CASRGYSPLHF. CDR3 bases: TGTGCCAGTCGGGGGTATTCACCCCTCCACTTT.

The rearrangement uses TRBV7-6 and TRBJ1-1, with D tentatively TRBD1 (6 bases). CDR3 size: 17 residues. CDR1 SGHVS and CDR2 FNYEAQ come from the germline V gene. V was clipped by 7 bases and J by 1 base, with 22 bases between them. CDR3: CASTKSEGGLGNTEAFF. CDR3 nucleotides: TGTGCCAGCACCAAGAGCGAGGGGGGGCTGGGGAACACTGAAGCTTTCTTT.

The V call is TRBV2, the J call TRBJ1-4, with TRBD1 matching over 8 bases. CDR3 size: 14 residues. Losses at the gene ends were 6 bases for V and 5 bases for J; bases not matched to a gene: 5. Germline V lookup: CDR1 SNHLY, CDR2 FYNNEI. The CDR3 reads CASRDRVGNEKLFF. DNA for the CDR3: TGTGCCAGCAGGGACAGGGTGGGGAATGAAAAACTGTTTTTT.

The chain recombines TRBV11-2 with TRBJ1-6; weak D call: TRBD1 (5 bases). Per the germline V gene, CDR1 is SGHAT and CDR2 is FQNNGV. Trimming cost V 3 bases and J 7 bases, with 10 bases left between them. This CDR3 region has 14 residues. The CDR3 region is CASSFEGRNSPLHF. The CDR3 DNA reads TGTGCCAGCAGCTTTGAGGGGAGGAATTCACCCCTCCACTTT.